The rows below give T cell receptor beta chains drawn from one sample of a study of Graves' ophthalmopathy and Graves' hyperthyroidism. One entry per CDR3 protein, called by TCRdb with MiXCR from the multiplex PCR reads. The sample has under 400,000 distinct CDR3 sequences, 15% to 20% seen once. Material: peripheral blood. The receptors were gathered from an adult man with Graves' ophthalmopathy. Each CDR3 is given with its conserved first and last residue. A D gene is named only where the DNA matches it firmly. The size entry is marked missing in some rows and otherwise reads once, few, many or a size class.

j_call clone_size d_call v_call cdr3_aa cdr3_nt
TRBJ2-2 few . TRBV3-1 CASSRPGFNTGELFF TGTGCCAGCAGCCGTCCGGGATTCAACACCGGGGAGCTGTTTTTT
TRBJ2-7 . TRBD2 TRBV7-2 CASRTGTRVTHEQYF TGTGCCAGCAGAACCGGGACTAGAGTTACCCACGAGCAGTACTTC
TRBJ2-7 many . TRBV19 CASSPGTGSTKQYF TGTGCCAGTAGTCCCGGGACGGGGTCTACGAAGCAGTACTTC
TRBJ1-6 many . TRBV3-1 CASSQFRDSPLHF TGTGCCAGCAGCCAATTCAGGGATTCACCCCTCCACTTT
TRBJ1-5 few . TRBV28 CASSVTGKSNQPQHF TGTGCCAGCAGTGTCACAGGGAAAAGCAATCAGCCCCAGCATTTT
TRBJ2-7 many . TRBV10-3 CAISAPADSFSYEQYF TGTGCCATCAGTGCCCCCGCGGACTCTTTTTCCTACGAGCAGTACTTC
TRBJ1-2 many . TRBV12-5 CASGLDGLFGYTF TGTGCTAGTGGTTTGGACGGACTTTTTGGCTACACCTTC
TRBJ2-7 many TRBD1 TRBV7-2 CASSMGTASEQYF TGTGCCAGCAGCATGGGGACAGCCAGCGAGCAGTACTTC
TRBJ2-7 many TRBD2 TRBV27 CASSHRGRGRIEQYF TGTGCCAGCAGTCACCGCGGGCGGGGGAGGATCGAGCAGTACTTC
TRBJ1-2 many . TRBV9 CASSTGTVANYGYTF TGTGCCAGCAGCACCGGGACGGTGGCTAACTATGGCTACACCTTC
TRBJ1-2 many . TRBV6-1 CASSEARNYGYTF TGTGCCAGCAGTGAAGCCAGGAACTATGGCTACACCTTC
TRBJ2-7 many TRBD1 TRBV20-1 CSARDSTGSYEQYF TGCAGTGCTAGAGATTCGACAGGGTCCTACGAGCAGTACTTC
TRBJ2-7 many TRBD1 TRBV7-9 CASSSQDRVYEQYF TGTGCCAGCAGCAGCCAGGACAGGGTCTACGAGCAGTACTTC
TRBJ1-2 . . TRBV28 CASSYPGGLSGYTF TGTGCCAGCAGTTACCCCGGGGGGCTTAGTGGCTACACCTTC
TRBJ1-2 many . TRBV27 CASSLGRFADGYTF TGTGCCAGCAGTTTAGGACGGTTCGCCGATGGCTACACCTTC
TRBJ2-5 many . TRBV7-8 CASSLPVHTDRILETQYF TGTGCCAGCAGCTTACCGGTCCACACCGATCGTATTCTTGAGACCCAGTACTTC
TRBJ2-7 many . TRBV12-3/TRBV12-4 CASSFFSGSAYEQYF TGTGCCAGCAGTTTTTTTTCCGGGAGTGCGTACGAGCAGTACTTC
TRBJ1-1 many TRBD1 TRBV7-2 CASSLAGTGRMYTEAFF TGTGCCAGCAGCCTAGCCGGGACAGGGAGGATGTACACTGAAGCTTTCTTT
TRBJ1-6 many TRBD1 TRBV2 CASRDRGLNSPLHF TGTGCCAGCAGGGACAGGGGGCTTAATTCACCCCTCCACTTT
TRBJ2-7 many TRBD1 TRBV30 CAWTHAGTGGLEQYF TGTGCCTGGACCCACGCAGGGACAGGGGGCCTCGAGCAGTACTTC
TRBJ2-5 many . TRBV6-2/TRBV6-3 CASRLRRGQETQYF TGTGCCAGCAGACTCCGGCGTGGCCAGGAGACCCAGTACTTC
TRBJ2-7 many . TRBV10-3 CAISLAGIDEQYF TGTGCCATCAGTCTCGCAGGGATTGACGAGCAGTACTTC
TRBJ2-7 many . TRBV20-1 CSARVGDNRQYF TGCAGTGCTAGAGTTGGGGACAACCGGCAGTACTTC